The 2 T cell receptor beta chains below all came from one sample that was sequenced in a study of identical twins (dated by TCRdb to the mid-2010s). The library was generated by 5' RACE. The sample was run on an Illumina HiSeq 2000. TCRdb redid the processing of the public reads, applying fastp at Q25 and MiXCR, and retained in-frame beta chains. Duplicate CDR3 protein sequences are folded into a single record with the most common DNA and genes. The sample table holds roughly 690,000 distinct CDR3 sequences, of which around 6% were seen once. In total, the top ten clones hold around 1.9% of the sample. Sequencing was performed on naive T cells sorted from blood. What the cell subset or site label conveys for this sample: cells isolated with a human naive T-cell isolation kit. These receptors were obtained from a man younger than 30 in good health.

The V and J genes are TRBV5-1 and TRBJ2-3, with D possibly matching TRBD1 (6 bases). CDR1 and CDR2 from the germline V gene are SGHRS and YFSETQ. This CDR3 region has 15 residues. V dropped 0 bases and J dropped 4 bases, with 12 bases sitting between them. CDR3 DNA: TGCGCCAGCAGCTTGGCGACAGGTTCCCCAGATACGCAGTATTTT. Translation gives CASSLATGSPDTQYF.

J is TRBJ2-2 and V is TRBV30; TRBD1 agrees at 7 bases. The ends lost 6 bases at V and 4 bases at J; junction bases unmatched: 11. The CDR3 is 15 amino acids. The germline gives CDR1 GTSNPN, CDR2 SVGIG (reference sequence). CDR3 coding DNA: TGTGCCTGCCCCCGAGGAAAGGGGGCCACCGGGGAGCTGTTTTTT. Its translation: CACPRGKGATGELFF.